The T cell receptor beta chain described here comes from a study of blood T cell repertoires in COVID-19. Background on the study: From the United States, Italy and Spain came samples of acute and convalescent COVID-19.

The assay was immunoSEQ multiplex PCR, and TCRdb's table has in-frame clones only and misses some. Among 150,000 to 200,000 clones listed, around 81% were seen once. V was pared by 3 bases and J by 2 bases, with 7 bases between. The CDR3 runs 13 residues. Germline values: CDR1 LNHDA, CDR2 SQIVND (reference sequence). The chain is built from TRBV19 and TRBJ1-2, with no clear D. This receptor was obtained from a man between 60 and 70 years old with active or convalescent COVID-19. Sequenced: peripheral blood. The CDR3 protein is CASSISANYGYTF. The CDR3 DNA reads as TGTGCCAGTAGTATCTCCGCGAACTATGGCTACACCTTC.